This T cell receptor (beta chain) is from a study of blood T cell repertoires in COVID-19 (dated by TCRdb to 2018 to 2020). About the study as a whole: Samples from collaborators originated in the United States, Italy and Spain and spanned both the acute and convalescent phases of COVID-19. The material from the prospective study consisted of cDNA or gDNA derived from T cells, B-cell-depleted T cells, or PBMCs. Subjects who had been exposed to COVID-19, were actively infected with it, or had recovered from it provided the deeply sampled blood TCRbeta repertoires that made up the dataset. The repertoires were made available in a free public database intended to serve as a resource for research on the immune response to SARS-CoV-2. Samples were obtained from the ongoing ImmuneRACE study (first 160 participants) and from 1,000 to 1,500 subjects provided by 6 global collaborators. The sample metadata nearly always contained a de-identified subject ID, COVID-19 status, age in years and sex. HLA class I and class II types, where available, came from metadata supplied by the sample provider rather than from assay-based typing.

From cysteine to phenylalanine, the CDR3 is 15 amino acids long. Only the CDR3 region is kept as DNA, spanning 45 bases read in frame from base 1. The germline ends are 10 bases apart after V is trimmed by 1 base and J by 3 bases. Reading the germline V gene (reference sequence) gives CDR1 MNHEY and CDR2 SMNVEV. The immunoSEQ Assay, a bias-controlled multiplex PCR, was used to amplify TCRbeta CDR3 regions from genomic DNA. The paper's data handling went like this. The number of nucleated cells in each sample was estimated by amplification of reference gene primers within the assay. Sequence reads were collapsed and filtered to measure the absolute abundance of every unique TCRbeta CDR3 rearrangement. For each sample, productive Simpson clonality was calculated by taking the square root of Simpson's diversity index across productive rearrangements. In TCRdb, the immuneACCESS table is reduced to in-frame sequences with V and J assigned. These tables do not hold every clone; where another copy was compared, an unresolved V gene accounts for under half, and the others remain unexplained. That table is the source of V, J and clone size, and D and trimming were worked out from the DNA. The sample table shows some 200,000 clones, and 94% are seen once. The ten biggest clones cover about 0.76% of the sample.

The investigation overall reported the following: The amount of clinical and demographic metadata varied by source and participant and was provided uncurated.

In Seattle, one collaborating source enrolled patients while the infection was active and tracked those patients longitudinally over the course of disease. The collaborating institutions used their own protocols to collect whole blood in K2EDTA tubes. For TCRbeta analysis, collaborator samples were shipped as frozen whole blood, as isolated PBMCs, or as DNA extracted from either sample type. Of note for this clone: What this receptor recognizes is not known. No base qualities exist here, and no much larger clone lies one base off it.

Sequences were obtained from peripheral blood. Recombination joined TRBV27 with TRBJ1-5; the D gene remains uncertain. This clonotype was obtained from a man aged 25-45 years with COVID-19, enrolled during active disease. The CDR3 loop reads CASSLYESPNQPQHF. The DNA reads as follows: TGTGCCAGCAGTTTATACGAAAGCCCCAATCAGCCCCAGCATTTT.